Each of the 7 T cell receptor beta chains below was sequenced from the same sample in a study of shared clonotypes between healthy human individuals. Assay: immunoSEQ multiplex PCR; the TCRdb copy retains only in-frame clones and omits some. The top ten clones hold approximately 0.4% of a sample with under 2.5 million clones, roughly 92% of them seen once. Sequencing was carried out using naive CD4+ T cells from PBMCs. The subset: CD45RA+ positively selected. Receptors were obtained from a man aged 18 to 29 in good health. Some clones in this sample may be carry-over from other donors' samples.

The chain is built from TRBV19 and TRBJ1-2; 9 nucleotides match TRBD1. The germline V gene encodes CDR1 LNHDA and CDR2 SQIVND (reference sequence). The CDR3 runs to 14 residues. Losses at the gene ends were 6 bases for V and 8 bases for J; bases not matched to a gene: 10. CDR3 loop: CASSVADRGRGYTF. Here the CDR3 DNA reads TGTGCCAGTAGCGTGGCGGACAGGGGAAGAGGCTACACCTTC.

This clone occurred once. This chain connects TRBV28 to TRBJ1-6, with D possibly being TRBD1 (6 bases). The V gene lost 2 bases and the J gene lost 12 bases, with 11 bases spanning the gap. Germline loops: CDR1 MDHEN, CDR2 SYDVKM. The CDR3 contains 13 residues. In DNA, the CDR3 is TGTGCCAGCAGTTTAGGTTGGGACATACCCCTCCACTTT. Its protein product is CASSLGWDIPLHF.

The table lists this clone with a count of one. The chain links TRBV18 to TRBJ1-3; D call uncertain. The CDR3 length is 15 residues. Trimming left V 3 bases short and J 2 bases short, with 11 bases between. From germline, CDR1 is KGHSH and CDR2 LQKENI. The DNA of the CDR3 is TGTGCCAGCTCACCGACCCAGCCTCCTGGAAACACCATATATTTT. Translation: CASSPTQPPGNTIYF.

The V gene is TRBV11-2, the J gene TRBJ1-2; weak D call: TRBD1 (5 bases). Germline V gene sequence: CDR1 SGHAT, CDR2 FQNNGV. Trimming removed 5 bases at V and 4 bases at J, with 20 bases between. The CDR3 runs to 16 residues. The CDR3, as DNA: TGTGCCAGCAGCAAAAATTCGGGACCCCGGGGCTATGGCTACACCTTC. Encoded protein: CASSKNSGPRGYGYTF.

The rearrangement joins TRBV11-1 to TRBJ2-4; 10 positions match TRBD2. Germline values: CDR1 SGHAT, CDR2 FQDESV (reference sequence). The trim removed 5 bases at V and 5 bases at J, leaving 6 bases unmatched. This CDR3 is built from 15 residues. The CDR3 loop reads CASSLLAGEENIQYF. CDR3 nucleotide sequence: TGTGCCAGCAGCCTTCTAGCGGGAGAGGAAAACATTCAGTACTTC.

The V call is TRBV5-1, the J call TRBJ1-2, with 7 bases lining up with TRBD1. The CDR3 is 15 residues long. With V trimmed by 0 bases and J by 6 bases, 8 bases remained unmatched. Germline-derived CDR1 and CDR2 are SGHRS and YFSETQ. The CDR3 sequence is CASSLGGQGGNGYTF. Here the CDR3 DNA reads TGCGCCAGCAGCTTGGGAGGTCAGGGGGGAAATGGCTACACCTTC.

The chain couples TRBV11-3 to TRBJ2-1; 9 nucleotides match TRBD1. Germline-derived CDR1 and CDR2 are SGHNT and YENEEA. V lost 4 bases to trimming and J lost 6 bases; unmatched junction nucleotides: 7. CDR3 length equals 15 residues. CDR3 region: CASSWGTGPSNEQFF. Written as DNA, the CDR3 is TGTGCCAGCAGCTGGGGGACAGGGCCTTCCAATGAGCAGTTCTTC.